One T cell receptor beta chain is described in this entry. Its specificity is unknown. Per germline, CDR1 SGHRS and CDR2 YFSETQ. The CDR3 totals 14 residues. This sample is drawn from a study of monozygotic twins with inflammatory bowel disease. Study-wide results and caveats: Resolution of different T cell subtypes was not achieved. Neither one strong signal nor one clonotype associated with IBD was supported.

TCRdb re-called the 5' RACE reads; one entry per CDR3 protein, DNA not given. The sample holds more than 350,000 distinct CDR3 sequences. The material sequenced was blood. The TCR was taken from a human donor with ulcerative colitis or Crohn's disease, or a healthy co-twin of an affected twin (not recorded which). The chain carries TRBV5-1 and TRBJ2-2; checking the TCRdb D call of TRBD2 is not possible without DNA. The CDR3 loop is CASSLVAGVGELFF.